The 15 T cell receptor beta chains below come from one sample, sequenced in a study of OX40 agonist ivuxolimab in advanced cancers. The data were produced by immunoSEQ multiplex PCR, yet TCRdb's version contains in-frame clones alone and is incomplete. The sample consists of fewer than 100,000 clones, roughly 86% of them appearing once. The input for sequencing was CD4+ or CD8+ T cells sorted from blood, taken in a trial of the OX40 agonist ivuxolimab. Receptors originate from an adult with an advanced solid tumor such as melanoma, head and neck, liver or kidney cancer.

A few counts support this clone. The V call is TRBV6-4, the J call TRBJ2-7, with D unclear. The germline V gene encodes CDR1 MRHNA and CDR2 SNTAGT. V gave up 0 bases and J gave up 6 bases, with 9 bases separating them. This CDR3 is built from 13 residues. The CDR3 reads CASSDSIYGEQYF. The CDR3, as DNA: TGTGCCAGCAGTGACTCGATTTATGGCGAGCAGTACTTC.

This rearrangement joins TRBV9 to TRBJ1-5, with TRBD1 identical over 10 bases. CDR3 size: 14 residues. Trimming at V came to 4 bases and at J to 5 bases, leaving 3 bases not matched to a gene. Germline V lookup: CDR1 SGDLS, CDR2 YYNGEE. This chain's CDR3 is CASSPGQGYQPQHF. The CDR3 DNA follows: TGTGCCAGCAGCCCGGGACAGGGGTATCAGCCCCAGCATTTT.

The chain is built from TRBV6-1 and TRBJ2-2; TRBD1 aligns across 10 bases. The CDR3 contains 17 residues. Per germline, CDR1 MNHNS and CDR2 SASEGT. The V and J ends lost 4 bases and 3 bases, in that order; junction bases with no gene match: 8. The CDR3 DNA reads TGTGCCAGCAGTGCCGGGACAGGGGCTCGTGACACCGGGGAGCTGTTTTTT. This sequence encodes CASSAGTGARDTGELFF.

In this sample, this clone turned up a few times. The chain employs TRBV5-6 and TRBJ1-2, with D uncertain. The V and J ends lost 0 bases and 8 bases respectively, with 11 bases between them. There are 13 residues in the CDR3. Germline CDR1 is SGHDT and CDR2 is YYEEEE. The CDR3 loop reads CASSLGSVEGYTF. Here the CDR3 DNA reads TGTGCCAGCAGCTTGGGATCTGTGGAGGGCTACACCTTC.

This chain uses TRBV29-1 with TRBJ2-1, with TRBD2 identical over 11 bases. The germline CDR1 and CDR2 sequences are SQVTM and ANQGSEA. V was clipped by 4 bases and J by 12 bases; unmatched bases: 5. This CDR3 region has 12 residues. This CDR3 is CSVVAGGPGQFF. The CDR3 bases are TGCAGCGTTGTAGCGGGAGGGCCTGGGCAGTTCTTC.

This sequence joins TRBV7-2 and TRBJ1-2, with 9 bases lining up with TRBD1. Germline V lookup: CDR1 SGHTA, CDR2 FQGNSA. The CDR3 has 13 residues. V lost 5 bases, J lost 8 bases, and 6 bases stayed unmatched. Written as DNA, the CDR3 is TGTGCCAGCAGCCCTACAGGGGGCATGGGCTACACCTTC. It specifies CASSPTGGMGYTF.

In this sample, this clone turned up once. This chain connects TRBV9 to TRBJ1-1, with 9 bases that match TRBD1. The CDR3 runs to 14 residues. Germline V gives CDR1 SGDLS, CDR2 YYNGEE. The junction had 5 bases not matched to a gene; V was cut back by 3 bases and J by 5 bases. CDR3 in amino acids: CASSAQGAGTEAFF. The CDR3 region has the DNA TGTGCCAGCAGCGCACAGGGGGCTGGGACTGAAGCTTTCTTT.

The CDR3 protein is CASSQPGQVTEAFF. CDR3 nucleotides: TGCGCCAGCAGCCAGCCGGGACAGGTCACTGAAGCTTTCTTT. The rearrangement links TRBV5-1 to TRBJ1-1; TRBD1 matches 8 bases. With 4 bases clipped from V and 4 bases from J, the junction kept 6 bases outside the gene matches. The CDR3 runs 14 residues. The germline gives CDR1 SGHRS, CDR2 YFSETQ.

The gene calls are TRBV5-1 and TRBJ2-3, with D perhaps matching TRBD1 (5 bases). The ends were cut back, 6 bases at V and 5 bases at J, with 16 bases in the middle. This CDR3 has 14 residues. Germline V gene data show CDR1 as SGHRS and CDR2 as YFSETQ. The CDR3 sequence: CASTRWGFEDTQYF. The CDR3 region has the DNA TGCGCCAGCACTCGGTGGGGCTTCGAAGATACGCAGTATTTT.

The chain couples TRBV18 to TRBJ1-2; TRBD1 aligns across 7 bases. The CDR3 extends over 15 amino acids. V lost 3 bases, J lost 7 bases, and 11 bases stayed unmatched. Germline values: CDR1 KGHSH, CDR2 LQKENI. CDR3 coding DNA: TGTGCCAGCTCACCTGAGACAGGGTTTGAAGGTGGCTACACCTTC. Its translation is CASSPETGFEGGYTF.

CDR3 region: CASSLSLTETGYTF. DNA for the CDR3: TGTGCCAGCAGTTTATCCCTTACCGAGACGGGCTACACCTTC. The J gene is TRBJ1-2, the V gene TRBV28, with unresolved D. The CDR3 has 14 amino acids. Trimming pared 1 base from V and 8 bases from J, leaving 14 bases between. Germline assignment: CDR1 MDHEN and CDR2 SYDVKM.

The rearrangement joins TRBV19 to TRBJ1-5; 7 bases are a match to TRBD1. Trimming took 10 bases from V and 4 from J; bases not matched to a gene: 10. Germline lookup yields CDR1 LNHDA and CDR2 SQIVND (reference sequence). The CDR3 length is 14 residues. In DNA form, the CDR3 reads TGTGCCACCAGCGGGACAGCTATAAATCAGCCCCAGCATTTT. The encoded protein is CATSGTAINQPQHF.

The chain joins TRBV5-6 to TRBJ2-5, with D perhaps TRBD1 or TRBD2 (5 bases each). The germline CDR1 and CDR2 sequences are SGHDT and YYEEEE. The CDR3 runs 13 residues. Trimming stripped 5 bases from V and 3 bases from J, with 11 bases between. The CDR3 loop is CASSWGSEETQYF. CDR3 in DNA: TGTGCCAGCAGTTGGGGGTCGGAAGAGACCCAGTACTTC.

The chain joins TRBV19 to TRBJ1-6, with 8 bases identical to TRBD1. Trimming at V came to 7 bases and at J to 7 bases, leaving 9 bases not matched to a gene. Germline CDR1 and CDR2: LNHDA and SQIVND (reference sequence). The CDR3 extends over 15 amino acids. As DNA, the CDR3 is TGTGCCAGTACCGAAGGGCGACAGGGGAATTCACCCCTCCACTTT. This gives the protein CASTEGRQGNSPLHF. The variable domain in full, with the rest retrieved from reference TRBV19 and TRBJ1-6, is DGGITQSPKYLFRKEGQNVTLSCEQNLNHDAMYWYRQDPGQGLRLIYYSQIVNDFQKGDIAEGYSVSREKKESFPLTVTSAQKNPTAFYLCASTEGRQGNSPLHFGNGTRLTVT.

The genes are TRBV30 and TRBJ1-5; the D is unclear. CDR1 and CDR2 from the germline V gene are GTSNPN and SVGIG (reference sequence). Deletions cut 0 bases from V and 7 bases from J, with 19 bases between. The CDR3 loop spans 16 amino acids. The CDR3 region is CAWSVPGGGPIQPQHF. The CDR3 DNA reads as TGTGCCTGGAGTGTACCCGGCGGCGGTCCCATCCAGCCCCAGCATTTT. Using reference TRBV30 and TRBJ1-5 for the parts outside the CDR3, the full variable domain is SQTIHQWPATLVQPVGSPLSLECTVEGTSNPNLYWYRQAAGRGLQLLFYSVGIGQISSEVPQNLSASRPQDRQFILSSKKLLLSDSGFYLCAWSVPGGGPIQPQHFGDGTRLSIL.